In its sample, the clone carrying this TCR beta chain was seen a few times. The sample comes from a study of T-cell reconstitution after alpha-beta-depleted transplantation in children. A library of TCRbeta sequences, prepared with unique molecular identifiers, was generated. TCRdb fed the PCR reads into MiXCR, producing one record per CDR3 protein. In the table there are around 680,000 distinct CDR3 sequences, around 17% of which are singletons. Trimming removed 2 bases from V and 2 bases from J; junction bases left unmatched: 5. The length of the CDR3 is 15 residues. The germline V gene has CDR1 SGHTA and CDR2 FQGNSA.

The sequenced sample was PBMCs from the stem cell graft donor, obtained from the stem cell graft. The chain uses TRBV7-2 and TRBJ2-5; 7 bases line up with TRBD2. The clonotype was recovered from a human donor who donated a stem cell graft to a child with acute myeloid leukemia. CDR3 protein: CASSLKAGPQETQYF. The CDR3 nucleotides are TGTGCCAGCAGCTTAAAAGCGGGGCCACAAGAGACCCAGTACTTC.